The 18 T cell receptor beta chains listed next were all sequenced from one sample in a study of yellow fever vaccine responses in identical twins. From the RT-PCR reads, TCRdb called clonotypes with MiXCR, one entry per CDR3 protein. The data hold 30,000 to 40,000 distinct CDR3 sequences, with 50% to 75% observed a single time. The material sequenced was T cells from blood (PBMCs), unsorted or a sorted subset (not recorded which), taken before or after yellow fever vaccination (not recorded which). Source of these receptors: a woman aged 18-35 years who received the yellow fever vaccine.

The V gene is TRBV11-3, the J gene TRBJ1-1, with 9 positions matching TRBD1. The CDR3 sequence is 14 residues long. V was clipped by 5 bases and J by 5 bases; unmatched bases: 6. Germline-derived CDR1 and CDR2 are SGHNT and YENEEA. In DNA form, the CDR3 reads TGTGCCAGCAGCCCACAGGGGGCGCAGACTGAAGCTTTCTTT. This sequence encodes CASSPQGAQTEAFF.

This rearrangement joins TRBV3-1 to TRBJ2-2; the match to TRBD2 covers 7 bases. There are 17 residues in the CDR3. The germline V gene has CDR1 LGHDT and CDR2 YNNKEL (reference sequence). V shed 4 bases and J 0 bases; nucleotides not matched to a gene: 8. The CDR3 loop reads CASSRTRGGTNTGELFF. The CDR3 nucleotides are TGTGCCAGCAGCCGAACCCGCGGGGGAACGAACACCGGGGAGCTGTTTTTT. Filled out from reference TRBV3-1 and TRBJ2-2, the complete variable domain reads DTAVSQTPKYLVTQMGNDKSIKCEQNLGHDTMYWYKQDSKKFLKIMFSYNNKELIINETVPNRFSPKSPDKAHLNLHINSLELGDSAVYFCASSRTRGGTNTGELFFGEGSRLTVL.

The chain couples TRBV29-1 to TRBJ2-4; TRBD1 matches 8 bases. This CDR3 has 16 residues. Losses at the gene ends were 4 bases for V and 2 bases for J; bases not matched to a gene: 10. Per germline, CDR1 SQVTM and CDR2 ANQGSEA. The CDR3 region has the DNA TGCAGCGTTGTCGCCGGGACAGGTGCCTCCAAAAACATTCAGTACTTC. Translated, it gives CSVVAGTGASKNIQYF.

The chain employs TRBV12-3 or TRBV12-4 and TRBJ1-5; the D gene is possibly TRBD1 (6 bases). V lost 6 bases and J 7 bases, leaving 19 bases between the germline ends. This CDR3 contains 15 residues. In DNA form, the CDR3 reads TGTGCCAGCAGCCTGTCCCCGGGACACCTCCAGCCCCAGCATTTT. Translation gives CASSLSPGHLQPQHF.

The gene calls are TRBV5-4 and TRBJ2-1; no firm D call. V lost 3 bases and J 6 bases, leaving 7 bases between the germline ends. There are 12 residues in the CDR3. The germline V gene encodes CDR1 SGHNT and CDR2 YYREEE (reference sequence). The CDR3 coding sequence is TGTGCCAGCAGCTCCGGCGGCAATGAGCAGTTCTTC. This codes for CASSSGGNEQFF.

The rearrangement joins TRBV5-1 to TRBJ1-2; D is possibly TRBD1 (6 bases). There are 15 residues in the CDR3. V was pared by 4 bases and J by 2 bases, with 15 bases between. CDR1 and CDR2 (germline): SGHRS, YFSETQ. Here the CDR3 reads CASSPGQPINYGYTF. CDR3 coding DNA: TGCGCCAGCAGCCCCGGACAGCCTATAAACTATGGCTACACCTTC.

V is TRBV2 and J is TRBJ2-2, with D unresolved. The V gene's germline CDR1 is SNHLY and CDR2 FYNNEI. This CDR3 has 13 residues. V was pared by 4 bases and J by 2 bases, with 5 bases between. The CDR3 spells CASSGLNTGELFF. CDR3 in DNA: TGTGCCAGCAGTGGGCTCAACACCGGGGAGCTGTTTTTT.

The chain couples TRBV2 to TRBJ1-1; D is ambiguous. CDR1 SNHLY and CDR2 FYNNEI come from the germline V gene. Between the trimmed V and J ends, which lost 7 bases and 0 bases, there was a span of 3 bases. The CDR3 sequence is 11 residues long. The CDR3 protein is CASNLNTEAFF. CDR3 in DNA: TGTGCCAGCAATTTGAACACTGAAGCTTTCTTT.

The chain recombines TRBV6-5 with TRBJ1-1, with D tentatively TRBD1 (5 bases). There are 16 residues in the CDR3. The germline V gene encodes CDR1 MNHEY and CDR2 SVGAGI. Trimming left V 6 bases short and J 2 bases short, with 19 bases between. In DNA form, the CDR3 reads TGTGCCAGCAGGTACAGGACGTGGGCAAGTAACACTGAAGCTTTCTTT. As protein: CASRYRTWASNTEAFF.

This chain's CDR3 is CASSQLAGERQEQFF. The CDR3 DNA follows: TGTGCCAGCAGCCAACTAGCGGGGGAGCGTCAGGAGCAGTTCTTC. This chain connects TRBV4-2 to TRBJ2-1; 10 positions match TRBD2. CDR1 LGHNA and CDR2 YNFKEQ come from the germline V gene. The CDR3 totals 15 residues. The ends lost 2 bases at V and 10 bases at J; junction bases unmatched: 8.

This chain links TRBV10-1 with TRBJ2-7; 7 bases are shared with TRBD2. The CDR3 has 14 amino acids. Trimming took 2 bases from V and 4 from J; bases not matched to a gene: 5. CDR1 is WNHNN and CDR2 is SYGVQD in the germline V gene (reference sequence). In nucleotides, the CDR3 is TGCGCCAGCAGTGAGGGCGGGAGAGTATACGAGCAGTACTTC. Translation gives CASSEGGRVYEQYF.

V usage is TRBV25-1 and J usage is TRBJ1-6; TRBD1 matches 9 bases. CDR1 is MGHDK, CDR2 SYGVNS, per germline. This CDR3 comprises 14 residues. V dropped 4 bases and J dropped 6; count of bases not matched to a gene: 1. The CDR3 sequence: CASSGGQGNSPLHF. The CDR3 coding sequence is TGTGCCAGCAGTGGGGGACAGGGTAATTCACCCCTCCACTTT.

This clonotype was recorded a few times. The CDR3, as DNA: TGTGCCAGCAGTTTCGGACAGCCCTCCTACAATGAGCAGTTCTTC. It codes for CASSFGQPSYNEQFF. This chain uses TRBV12-3 or TRBV12-4 with TRBJ2-1, with D perhaps TRBD1 (6 bases). The length of the CDR3 is 15 residues. V was cut by 3 bases and J by 0 bases, with 9 bases left in between.

This sequence joins TRBV2 and TRBJ2-1; D is possibly TRBD1 (6 bases). This CDR3 spans 14 amino acids. The germline V gene encodes CDR1 SNHLY and CDR2 FYNNEI. V lost 9 bases and J lost 5, with 17 bases in between. The CDR3 sequence is CASSTGKLNNEQFF. The CDR3 coding sequence is TGTGCCAGTTCTACAGGGAAACTTAACAATGAGCAGTTCTTC.

The J gene is TRBJ2-5, the V gene TRBV28; D not certain. V was pared by 3 bases and J by 3 bases, with 11 bases between. The length of the CDR3 is 14 residues. Per germline, CDR1 MDHEN and CDR2 SYDVKM. The CDR3, as DNA: TGTGCCAGCAGTTTTGGTTACAGTGAAGAGACCCAGTACTTC. As protein: CASSFGYSEETQYF.

Written as DNA, the CDR3 is TGCAGCGTTGTGGGTAAGAACACTGAAGCTTTCTTT. Residues: CSVVGKNTEAFF. This chain uses TRBV29-1 with TRBJ1-1, with D unresolved. V was clipped by 4 bases and J by 1 base, with 7 bases between them. Germline V gene sequence: CDR1 SQVTM, CDR2 ANQGSEA. This CDR3 has 12 residues.

The V gene is TRBV11-1, the J gene TRBJ1-6; D gene uncertain. V was trimmed by 1 base and J by 11 bases, leaving 18 bases between them. The CDR3 spans 16 residues. Germline V gives CDR1 SGHAT, CDR2 FQDESV (reference sequence). The CDR3 nucleotides are TGTGCCAGCAGCTTAGTAGCTGGTTTTGGAATTCCACCCCTCCACTTT. Protein sequence: CASSLVAGFGIPPLHF.

The chain joins TRBV6-2 or TRBV6-3 to TRBJ2-3; tentative D call: TRBD2 (6 bases). The CDR3 has 15 residues. Germline V gene sequence: CDR1 MNHEY, CDR2 SVGEGT. V was pared by 4 bases and J by 2 bases, with 13 bases between. CDR3 loop: CASSSSGLPTDTQYF. Written as DNA, the CDR3 is TGTGCCAGCAGTTCCTCCGGACTACCCACAGATACGCAGTATTTT.